This TCR beta chain comes out of a study of T cells in tuberculosis. V was pared by 2 bases and J by 2 bases, with 6 bases between. This CDR3 spans 13 amino acids. Germline V gene data show CDR1 as GTSNPN and CDR2 as SVGIG (reference sequence). Method: immunoSEQ multiplex PCR; TCRdb's copy keeps in-frame clones and lacks some. Seen here are approximately 31,000 clones, nearly 97% observed once, and the top ten hold 2.4%. The TCR sequence derives from a donor between 10 and 35 years old with latent tuberculosis or without tuberculosis infection. The chain links TRBV30 to TRBJ1-4; D unresolved. The sequenced sample consisted of PBMCs. The CDR3 protein is CAWSSQTNEKLFF. The CDR3 bases are TGTGCCTGGAGTTCTCAGACTAATGAAAAACTGTTTTTT. Complete variable domain (other parts from reference TRBV30 and TRBJ1-4): SQTIHQWPATLVQPVGSPLSLECTVEGTSNPNLYWYRQAAGRGLQLLFYSVGIGQISSEVPQNLSASRPQDRQFILSSKKLLLSDSGFYLCAWSSQTNEKLFFGSGTQLSVL.